The entry that follows covers one T cell receptor (beta chain) sequence. Antigen unknown. This sample stems from a study of a mutant IDH1 vaccine in newly diagnosed glioma. As for the study in general: Prior therapy was radiotherapy, temozolomide, or both; most received both. Study observations and caveats: Vaccine-induced responses were seen in approximately 92% of patients, spanning several MHC alleles. Apparently, pseudoprogression bore no relation to changes among the top peripheral T cell clonotypes.

As to time point: week 47, end of study. A 20-mer mutant IDH1 peptide at 300 ug was injected subcutaneously with topical imiquimod. Sequencing used immunoSEQ multiplex PCR; TCRdb keeps in-frame clones, though not all of them. The profile shows tens of thousands of clones, more than 70% of them singletons. Germline values: CDR1 MNHNS, CDR2 SASEGT. Trimming removed 6 bases from V and 4 bases from J, with 12 bases in between. CDR3 length: 13 residues. The input for sequencing was PBMCs, taken from a glioma patient whose treatment included an IDH1 peptide vaccine. The chain is built from TRBV6-1 and TRBJ1-2; D possibly corresponds to TRBD1 (5 bases). This sequence was found in a man in his forties with glioma. The CDR3 loop reads CASRASGTYGYTF. CDR3 sequence (DNA): TGTGCCAGCAGAGCAAGCGGGACCTATGGCTACACCTTC.